These T cell receptor beta chains were read from a single sample in a study of siplizumab effects on memory and regulatory T cells. Generated by immunoSEQ multiplex PCR, the TCRdb table keeps only in-frame clones and is missing some. The sample gives 80,000 to 130,000 clones, 94% of which show up once; under 0.7% is in the top ten. Sequencing was carried out using Tregs sorted from blood. Every receptor here comes from a human donor in good health. CDR3s include the opening cysteine and the closing phenylalanine or tryptophan. D genes are given only for firm matches. Some rows mark clone size as missing; the rest say once, few, many or name a class of expanded clone.

CDR3: CASSLFRRTSEQYF; DNA: TGTGCCAGCAGCTTATTCCGGAGGACCTCCGAGCAGTACTTC; V: TRBV11-2; J: TRBJ2-7; size: once; D: NA
CDR3: CASSFLTGGPYEQYF; DNA: TGTGCCAGCAGCTTTCTCACGGGAGGGCCGTACGAGCAGTACTTC; V: TRBV7-9; J: TRBJ2-7; size: NA; D: TRBD2
CDR3: CASSLSGSPNSYEQYF; DNA: TGTGCCAGTAGTCTTAGCGGGTCGCCCAACTCCTACGAGCAGTACTTC; V: TRBV19; J: TRBJ2-7; size: NA; D: TRBD2
CDR3: CASSPGPSRGVQYF; DNA: TGTGCCAGCTCACCGGGGCCATCAAGAGGTGTGCAGTACTTC; V: TRBV18; J: TRBJ2-7; size: NA; D: NA
CDR3: CASSIYRGPNEQFF; DNA: TGTGCCAGTAGTATTTACAGGGGGCCTAATGAGCAGTTCTTC; V: TRBV19; J: TRBJ2-1; size: once; D: TRBD1
CDR3: CASSLGPPTMGTEAFF; DNA: TGTGCCAGCAGCTTAGGTCCCCCCACAATGGGCACTGAAGCTTTCTTT; V: TRBV11-2; J: TRBJ1-1; size: NA; D: NA
CDR3: CASSTTLTTGVLLKSYTF; DNA: TGTGCCAGCAGTACTACCCTCACCACAGGGGTACTTCTGAAGAGCTACACCTTC; V: TRBV28; J: TRBJ1-2; size: few; D: TRBD1
CDR3: CASSPTSELSGELFF; DNA: TGCGCCAGCAGCCCGACTTCGGAGCTTTCGGGGGAGCTGTTTTTT; V: TRBV5-1; J: TRBJ2-2; size: once; D: NA
CDR3: CASSDEPTPVKGTQYF; DNA: TGTGCCAGCAGCGACGAACCGACGCCCGTTAAGGGGACCCAGTACTTC; V: TRBV11-2; J: TRBJ2-5; size: NA; D: NA
CDR3: CASSFPLGNGYTF; DNA: TGCGCCAGCAGCTTCCCCTTGGGGAACGGCTACACCTTC; V: TRBV5-1; J: TRBJ1-2; size: NA; D: NA
CDR3: CASIIERGTNTGELFF; DNA: TGTGCCAGCATCATCGAGCGGGGGACGAACACCGGGGAGCTGTTTTTT; V: TRBV7-9; J: TRBJ2-2; size: NA; D: TRBD2
CDR3: CASSPERGSAQYF; DNA: TGTGCCAGCAGCCCAGAAAGGGGGAGTGCGCAGTATTTT; V: TRBV7-2; J: TRBJ2-3; size: NA; D: NA
CDR3: CASSIDLVWSAFTDNEQYF; DNA: TGTGCCAGTAGTATAGATCTTGTGTGGTCTGCCTTTACCGACAACGAGCAGTACTTC; V: TRBV19; J: TRBJ2-7; size: NA; D: NA
CDR3: CASSLSARETQYF; DNA: TGCGCCAGCAGCTTAAGTGCCAGAGAGACCCAGTACTTC; V: TRBV5-1; J: TRBJ2-5; size: NA; D: NA
CDR3: CARTQRGTDTQYF; DNA: TGTGCCCGTACACAGAGGGGCACAGATACGCAGTATTTT; V: TRBV30; J: TRBJ2-3; size: NA; D: NA
CDR3: CASSLLGLENTEAFF; DNA: TGTGCCAGCAGCTTACTCGGTTTGGAGAACACTGAAGCTTTCTTT; V: TRBV11-2; J: TRBJ1-1; size: NA; D: NA
CDR3: CASSSRHSGYSGANVLTF; DNA: TGTGCCAGCAGCTCCCGCCATTCTGGATATTCTGGGGCCAACGTCCTGACTTTC; V: TRBV5-4; J: TRBJ2-6; size: NA; D: NA
CDR3: CASSSMSVGAYEQYF; DNA: TGTGCCAGCAGCTCTATGTCAGTGGGGGCCTACGAGCAGTACTTC; V: TRBV11-2; J: TRBJ2-7; size: NA; D: NA
CDR3: CASSLTSGRAHHEQYF; DNA: TGTGCCAGCAGCTTAACTAGCGGGAGGGCCCACCACGAGCAGTACTTC; V: TRBV11-2; J: TRBJ2-7; size: NA; D: TRBD2
CDR3: CASSPRTGKAFF; DNA: TGTGCCAGCAGTCCCCGGACAGGGAAAGCTTTCTTT; V: TRBV6-5; J: TRBJ1-1; size: NA; D: TRBD1
CDR3: CASSSPGSAYEQYF; DNA: TGTGCCAGCAGCTCCCCAGGCAGTGCCTACGAGCAGTACTTC; V: TRBV5-6; J: TRBJ2-7; size: once; D: NA
CDR3: CASSVEIGNTEAFF; DNA: TGTGCCAGCAGCGTAGAAATAGGGAACACTGAAGCTTTCTTT; V: TRBV9; J: TRBJ1-1; size: few; D: NA